The 20 T cell receptor beta chains given below trace back to one sample, sequenced in a study of a mutant IDH1 vaccine in newly diagnosed glioma. Time point specified: week 47, end of study. What each vaccine dose contained was 300 ug of mutant IDH1 20-mer peptide, accompanied by topical imiquimod. Sequenced by immunoSEQ multiplex PCR; TCRdb stores in-frame clones only, minus some. The table has approximately 80,000 clones, approximately 75% seen once. For these receptors, no antigen is known. Here the sequenced sample was PBMCs, taken from a glioma patient whose treatment included an IDH1 peptide vaccine. The origin of the receptors is a middle-aged man with glioma.

The genes are TRBV6-6 and TRBJ2-2, with a tentative D call TRBD1 (5 bases). This CDR3 is 13 amino acids long. Germline CDR1 MNHNY, CDR2 SVGAGI (reference sequence). Trimming shortened V by 4 bases and J by 9 bases, and 12 bases separated the two germline ends. CDR3 sequence (DNA): TGTGCCAGCAGTTCCGACAGTCAGCGGGAGCTGTTTTTT. This encodes CASSSDSQRELFF.

The chain has TRBV28 and TRBJ1-1, with D unresolved. The CDR3 is made up of 13 amino acids. Between the trimmed V and J ends, which lost 3 bases and 0 bases, there was a span of 5 bases. Per germline, CDR1 MDHEN and CDR2 SYDVKM. CDR3 bases: TGTGCCAGCAGTTTGTACATGAACACTGAAGCTTTCTTT. Its translation is CASSLYMNTEAFF. Using reference TRBV28 and TRBJ1-1 for the parts outside the CDR3, the full variable domain is DVKVTQSSRYLVKRTGEKVFLECVQDMDHENMFWYRQDPGLGLRLIYFSYDVKMKEKGDIPEGYSVSREKKERFSLILESASTNQTSMYLCASSLYMNTEAFFGQGTRLTVV.

The V call is TRBV27, the J call TRBJ2-3; the match to TRBD1 covers 7 bases. The CDR3 loop spans 11 amino acids. Germline V gives CDR1 MNHEY, CDR2 SMNVEV (reference sequence). With 5 bases clipped from V and 14 bases from J, the junction kept 7 bases outside the gene matches. Here the CDR3 DNA reads TGTGCCAGCAGTACCCGGGACAGAGTGTATTTT. This gives the protein CASSTRDRVYF.

This rearrangement joins TRBV6-6 to TRBJ1-1; D is perhaps TRBD1 (6 bases). V shed 0 bases and J shed 1 base, with 12 bases lying between them. The CDR3 runs 16 residues. Germline CDR1 MNHNY, CDR2 SVGAGI (reference sequence). This CDR3 is CASSYSQGGQNTEAFF. In nucleotides, the CDR3 is TGTGCCAGCAGTTACTCCCAAGGGGGGCAGAACACTGAAGCTTTCTTT.

This clone was observed a handful of times. This rearrangement joins TRBV29-1 to TRBJ1-1; D is unresolved. This CDR3 has 11 residues. CDR1 is SQVTM and CDR2 is ANQGSEA in the germline V gene. Deletions cut 1 base from V and 3 bases from J, with 3 bases between. As DNA, the CDR3 is TGCAGCGTTGAAGGGTACACTGAAGCTTTCTTT. This encodes CSVEGYTEAFF. The variable domain in full, with the rest retrieved from reference TRBV29-1 and TRBJ1-1, is SAVISQKPSRDICQRGTSLTIQCQVDSQVTMMFWYRQQPGQSLTLIATANQGSEATYESGFVIDKFPISRPNLTFSTLTVSNMSPEDSSIYLCSVEGYTEAFFGQGTRLTVV.

This rearrangement joins TRBV19 to TRBJ1-4, with a possible D match to TRBD1 (6 bases). Germline V gives CDR1 LNHDA, CDR2 SQIVND (reference sequence). The CDR3 covers 16 residues. Trimming removed 4 bases from V and 8 bases from J, with 20 bases in between. CDR3 amino acids: CASSTQGLQGSEKLFF. The CDR3 coding sequence is TGTGCCAGTAGTACCCAGGGACTACAGGGTTCCGAAAAACTGTTTTTT.

This clone is a singleton in its sample. J is TRBJ1-5 and V is TRBV28; TRBD1 aligns across 8 bases. Looked up from germline, CDR1 is MDHEN and CDR2 is SYDVKM. The CDR3 is 18 amino acids. V was clipped by 5 bases and J by 0 bases; unmatched bases: 12. The CDR3 region is CASSTTGVGVSSNQPQHF. In nucleotides, the CDR3 is TGTGCCAGCAGTACGACAGGGGTAGGAGTAAGTAGCAATCAGCCCCAGCATTTT.

J is TRBJ2-7 and V is TRBV5-6, with D unclear. The germline CDR1 and CDR2 sequences are SGHDT and YYEEEE. CDR3 size: 12 residues. V was clipped by 4 bases and J by 0 bases, with 5 bases between them. The CDR3 bases are TGTGCCAGCAGCGCCAGCTCCTACGAGCAGTACTTC. Amino acid sequence: CASSASSYEQYF. The full variable domain, rest sourced from reference TRBV5-6 and TRBJ2-7, is DAGVTQSPTHLIKTRGQQVTLRCSPKSGHDTVSWYQQALGQGPQFIFQYYEEEERQRGNFPDRFSGHQFPNYSSELNVNALLLGDSALYLCASSASSYEQYFGPGTRLTVT.

This clone was seen many times. This sequence joins TRBV19 and TRBJ1-2; 7 bases fit TRBD1. The CDR3 is 13 residues long. Germline V gene data show CDR1 as LNHDA and CDR2 as SQIVND (reference sequence). The V segment lost 9 bases and the J segment 7 bases; nucleotides outside the gene matches: 11. The CDR3 bases are TGTGCCAGCCGGGACAGAGTTCTCCGTGGCTACACCTTC. Protein: CASRDRVLRGYTF.

This rearrangement joins TRBV30 to TRBJ1-6; tentative D call: TRBD1 (5 bases). V lost 0 bases to trimming and J lost 12 bases, with 6 bases between them. Germline V CDR1 and CDR2: GTSNPN, SVGIG (reference sequence). The CDR3 spans 11 residues. The CDR3 reads CAWSVREPLHF. CDR3 nucleotides: TGTGCCTGGAGTGTCAGGGAACCCCTCCACTTT.

CDR3 nucleotide sequence: TGCGCCAGCAGCCAAGAACAGGTTGGCTCCTACGAGCAGTACTTC. Amino acid sequence: CASSQEQVGSYEQYF. This chain links TRBV4-1 with TRBJ2-7, with D possibly being TRBD1 (5 bases). The CDR3 covers 15 residues. Trimming took off 0 bases at V and 0 bases at J, with 9 bases between the two ends. Germline V gene data show CDR1 as MGHRA and CDR2 as YSYEKL.

The V gene is TRBV9, the J gene TRBJ1-2, with TRBD1 matching over 8 bases. Looked up from germline, CDR1 is SGDLS and CDR2 is YYNGEE. The CDR3 spans 15 residues. The trim removed 0 bases at V and 2 bases at J, leaving 3 bases unmatched. The CDR3 region is CASSVGTGNNYGYTF. The CDR3 DNA follows: TGTGCCAGCAGCGTAGGGACAGGGAACAACTATGGCTACACCTTC.

This chain uses TRBV6-1 with TRBJ1-3; the D gene is possibly TRBD1 (6 bases). Germline CDR1 and CDR2: MNHNS and SASEGT. The CDR3 is made up of 15 amino acids. The V end lost 5 bases, the J end lost 2 bases, and 13 bases lay between the germline ends. CDR3 DNA: TGTGCCAGCAGTTCCCTGGGGGGCACTGGAAACACCATATATTTT. Encoded protein: CASSSLGGTGNTIYF.

The gene calls are TRBV6-6 and TRBJ2-7; D not certain. The germline V gene encodes CDR1 MNHNY and CDR2 SVGAGI (reference sequence). The CDR3 has 11 residues. V dropped 6 bases and J dropped 4 bases, with 7 bases sitting between them. In DNA form, the CDR3 reads TGTGCCAGCAGCCTAGAGTACGAGCAGTACTTC. It is translated as CASSLEYEQYF.

J is TRBJ2-7 and V is TRBV19; 7 bases are shared with TRBD2. After removal of 3 bases from V and 5 bases from J, the junction contained 7 bases not matched to a gene. Per germline, CDR1 LNHDA and CDR2 SQIVND (reference sequence). This CDR3 contains 14 residues. DNA for the CDR3: TGTGCCAGTAGTATGGGAGGGCCTGGCGACGAGCAGTACTTC. It is translated as CASSMGGPGDEQYF.

The V and J genes are TRBV7-6 and TRBJ1-2; 11 bases are a match to TRBD1. Germline V CDR1 and CDR2: SGHVS, FNYEAQ. The CDR3 runs to 15 residues. V trimming: 5 bases; J trimming: 7 bases; junction bases outside the gene matches: 9. In nucleotides, the CDR3 is TGTGCCAGCAGCCCGTCCCCCGGGACAGGGGGTGGCTACACCTTC. Its translation: CASSPSPGTGGGYTF. Filled out from reference TRBV7-6 and TRBJ1-2, the complete variable domain reads GAGVSQSPRYKVTKRGQDVALRCDPISGHVSLYWYRQALGQGPEFLTYFNYEAQQDKSGLPNDRFSAERPEGSISTLTIQRTEQRDSAMYRCASSPSPGTGGGYTFGSGTRLTVV.

The chain has TRBV11-2 and TRBJ1-5; no definite D call. The CDR3 loop spans 13 amino acids. V shed 1 base and J shed 6 bases, with 7 bases lying between them. The germline V gene encodes CDR1 SGHAT and CDR2 FQNNGV. For the CDR3, the DNA is TGTGCCAGCAGCTTAGCGCGGGGTCAGCCCCAGCATTTT. Translated: CASSLARGQPQHF.

The rearrangement uses TRBV7-2 and TRBJ1-1; no clear D. V dropped 3 bases and J dropped 1 base, with 9 bases sitting between them. Germline lookup yields CDR1 SGHTA and CDR2 FQGNSA. The CDR3 has 14 residues. CDR3 sequence reads: CASSFNSGNTEAFF. The DNA for the CDR3 is TGTGCCAGCAGCTTCAACAGTGGGAACACTGAAGCTTTCTTT. The full variable domain, rest sourced from reference TRBV7-2 and TRBJ1-1, is GAGVSQSPSNKVTEKGKDVELRCDPISGHTALYWYRQSLGQGLEFLIYFQGNSAPDKSGLPSDRFSAERTGGSVSTLTIQRTQQEDSAVYLCASSFNSGNTEAFFGQGTRLTVV.

V is TRBV11-2 and J is TRBJ1-3, with D hard to call. The CDR3 is 18 amino acids. CDR1 is SGHAT, CDR2 FQNNGV, per germline. The V and J ends lost 3 bases and 0 bases respectively, with 18 bases between them. CDR3 DNA sequence: TGTGCCAGCAGCTTTAAAGCAGAACAGAGACTCTCTGGAAACACCATATATTTT. This translates into CASSFKAEQRLSGNTIYF.

The chain uses TRBV9 and TRBJ1-5; D is unclear. Trimming removed 1 base from V and 1 base from J, with 15 bases in between. CDR3 size: 17 residues. CDR1 is SGDLS and CDR2 is YYNGEE in the germline V gene. CDR3 nucleotides: TGTGCCAGCAGCGTAAGTGGACTGAACAGAAGCAATCAGCCCCAGCATTTT. This codes for CASSVSGLNRSNQPQHF.